The source of this T cell receptor (beta chain) is a study of shared clonotypes between healthy human individuals. Study-wide context: Sampling drew on donors who were a couple of women and three men aged 18 to 49. Each donor's CD4 naive and CD4 memory cells filled three plates apiece, CD8 naive two, and CD8 memory one.

With regard to this clone: Its antigen remains unidentified.

Findings and limits, study-wide: It was the non-shared clonotypes that had lower generation probabilities than clonotypes shared by all four donors.

The V segment lost 7 bases and the J segment 4 bases; nucleotides outside the gene matches: 9. The CDR3 covers 16 residues. The V gene's germline CDR1 is MNHEY and CDR2 SMNVEV (reference sequence). Generated by immunoSEQ multiplex PCR, the TCRdb table keeps only in-frame clones and is missing some. The sample carries approximately 940,000 clones, over 75% recorded once. This sequence was found in a man younger than 35 in good health. The chain uses TRBV27 and TRBJ1-6; TRBD1 aligns across 8 bases. The sample comprised memory CD4+ T cells sorted from blood. The sample's subset: CD45RA-negative fraction. The CDR3 DNA sequence: TGTGCCAGCACCCGGACAGGGTCACTTTATAATTCACCCCTCCACTTT. It specifies CASTRTGSLYNSPLHF.